This entry lists 25 T cell receptor beta chains sequenced from one sample in a study of shared clonotypes between healthy human individuals. The assay was immunoSEQ multiplex PCR, and TCRdb's table has in-frame clones only and misses some. The sample shows 90,000 to 150,000 clones, 68% of them seen only once. Sequenced input: memory CD8+ T cells sorted from blood. Sample subset: CD45RO+ cells pooled with CCR7-negative TemRA cells. The source is a woman aged 25 to 39 in good health.

A few counts support this clone. V gene TRBV6-4 combines with J gene TRBJ2-1; D not resolved. This CDR3 spans 15 amino acids. Trimming removed 4 bases from V and 4 bases from J, with 14 bases in between. The V gene's germline CDR1 is MRHNA and CDR2 SNTAGT. CDR3 coding DNA: TGTGCCAGCAGTGTGAATGAAAACCTTTACAATGAGCAGTTCTTC. This codes for CASSVNENLYNEQFF.

This chain connects TRBV27 to TRBJ2-3; D is perhaps TRBD2 (6 bases). The CDR3 has 15 residues. Between the trimmed V and J ends, which lost 4 bases and 2 bases, there was a span of 13 bases. CDR1 is MNHEY, CDR2 SMNVEV, per germline (reference sequence). The DNA of the CDR3 is TGTGCCAGCAGTTGTCGTTGCGGGAACACAGATACGCAGTATTTT. Translated: CASSCRCGNTDTQYF.

The chain combines TRBV11-3 with TRBJ2-1; tentative D call: TRBD2 (5 bases). Trimming cost V 5 bases and J 6 bases, with 14 bases left between them. Germline V gives CDR1 SGHNT, CDR2 YENEEA. The CDR3 is 14 amino acids. CDR3 sequence: CASSREGEVNEQFF. CDR3 nucleotides: TGTGCCAGCAGCCGCGAGGGTGAGGTCAATGAGCAGTTCTTC.

V and J are TRBV27 and TRBJ2-7, with TRBD2 matching 9 bases. The CDR3 runs to 15 residues. The junction had 8 bases not matched to a gene; V was cut back by 3 bases and J by 5 bases. In germline, CDR1 is MNHEY, CDR2 SMNVEV (reference sequence). CDR3 sequence reads: CASSFRPSGIDEQYF. The CDR3 nucleotides read TGTGCCAGCAGTTTCCGGCCTAGCGGGATTGACGAGCAGTACTTC.

This rearrangement joins TRBV25-1 to TRBJ1-5; TRBD1 might be the D (5 bases). The CDR3 is 16 residues long. CDR1 is MGHDK, CDR2 SYGVNS, per germline. The V end lost 3 bases, the J end lost 0 bases, and 12 bases lay between the germline ends. CDR3 sequence reads: CASSDAPGTSNQPQHF. The CDR3 region has the DNA TGTGCCAGCAGTGATGCCCCAGGGACTAGCAATCAGCCCCAGCATTTT.

This clone was observed a few times. This CDR3 reads CASSPRWRDTEAFF. CDR3 nucleotides: TGCGCCAGCAGCCCCCGCTGGAGAGACACTGAAGCTTTCTTT. J is TRBJ1-1 and V is TRBV4-1; the D is unclear. The V and J ends lost 4 bases and 3 bases respectively, with 12 bases between them. Germline V lookup: CDR1 MGHRA, CDR2 YSYEKL. This CDR3 is 14 amino acids long.

The chain has TRBV11-2 and TRBJ1-1; no definite D call. V lost 7 bases to trimming and J lost 3 bases, with 9 bases between them. Germline values: CDR1 SGHAT, CDR2 FQNNGV. The length of the CDR3 is 12 residues. This CDR3 reads CASTVTYTEAFF. In DNA, the CDR3 is TGTGCCAGCACCGTAACGTACACTGAAGCTTTCTTT.

CDR3 DNA: TGTGCCAGCAGCTTAGCGGCAGACACTGAAGCTTTCTTT. Translating gives CASSLAADTEAFF. The chain carries TRBV7-9 and TRBJ1-1; no reliable D call. The CDR3 spans 13 residues. Deletions cut 0 bases from V and 3 bases from J, with 5 bases between. The germline gives CDR1 SEHNR, CDR2 FQNEAQ (reference sequence).

V and J are TRBV4-2 and TRBJ2-7; TRBD2 is a possible D gene (5 bases). Germline values: CDR1 LGHNA, CDR2 YNFKEQ. Trimming stripped 4 bases from V and 6 bases from J, with 19 bases between. The CDR3 sequence is 15 residues long. The chain's CDR3 is CASSLRWVRGSEQYF. Here the CDR3 DNA reads TGTGCCAGCAGCCTGCGGTGGGTACGAGGGAGCGAGCAGTACTTC.

The chain employs TRBV2 and TRBJ2-1; 10 positions agree with TRBD2. The ends lost 8 bases at V and 7 bases at J; junction bases unmatched: 14. Germline-derived CDR1 and CDR2 are SNHLY and FYNNEI. The CDR3 length is 16 residues. CDR3 DNA: TGTGCCAGCTCCGGGATAGGCACTAGCGGGACGAATGAGCAGTTCTTC. Translating gives CASSGIGTSGTNEQFF. The full variable domain, completed using reference TRBV2 and TRBJ2-1, is EPEVTQTPSHQVTQMGQEVILRCVPISNHLYFYWYRQILGQKVEFLVSFYNNEISEKSEIFDDQFSVERPDGSNFTLKIRSTKLEDSAMYFCASSGIGTSGTNEQFFGPGTRLTVL.

The CDR3 here is CASSLHGPQETQYF. The CDR3 DNA is TGTGCCAGCAGCCTTCATGGGCCTCAAGAGACCCAGTACTTC. The chain links TRBV5-4 to TRBJ2-5; D unresolved. The CDR3 sequence is 14 residues long. Germline CDR1 reads SGHNT; CDR2 reads YYREEE (reference sequence). Between the trimmed V and J ends, which lost 4 bases and 2 bases, there was a span of 12 bases.

On this clone: One junction end does not reproduce the germline sequence, and a read error may be involved. The sample contains more than one DNA sequence encoding this CDR3. This chain's CDR3 is CASSVNDGYTF. CDR3 nucleotide sequence: TGTGCCAGCAGCGTTAACGATGGCTACACCTTC. The V call is TRBV9, the J call TRBJ1-2; D is ambiguous. Germline V gene data show CDR1 as SGDLS and CDR2 as YYNGEE. The CDR3 contains 11 residues. Full variable domain (remainder filled in from reference TRBV9 and TRBJ1-2): DSGVTQTPKHLITATGQRVTLRCSPRSGDLSVYWYQQSLDQGLQFLIQYYNGEERAKGNILERFSAQQFPDLHSELNLSSLELGDSALYFCASSVNDGYTFGSGTRLTVV.

This clone was seen many times. The chain employs TRBV16 and TRBJ1-1, with D possibly TRBD1 on 5 matching bases. V gave up 6 bases and J gave up 3 bases, with 17 bases separating them. Per the germline V gene, CDR1 is KGHSY and CDR2 is FQNENV. The CDR3 extends over 15 amino acids. CDR3: CASSGGTGEYTEAFF. The DNA for the CDR3 is TGTGCCAGCAGTGGGGGGACCGGGGAGTACACTGAAGCTTTCTTT.

The genes are TRBV6-5 and TRBJ1-2; TRBD1 aligns across 7 bases. The CDR3 covers 15 residues. In germline, CDR1 is MNHEY, CDR2 SVGAGI. Losses at the gene ends were 7 bases for V and 4 bases for J; bases not matched to a gene: 12. For the CDR3, the DNA is TGTGCCAGCACATCATACAGGGGCCGTGGCTATGGCTACACCTTC. This translates into CASTSYRGRGYGYTF.

The V call is TRBV9, the J call TRBJ2-3; TRBD2 might be the D (7 bases). The V gene lost 4 bases and the J gene lost 6 bases, with 21 bases spanning the gap. CDR1 and CDR2 from the germline V gene are SGDLS and YYNGEE. This CDR3 has 16 amino acids. The CDR3: CASSPPGGLGPDTQYF. CDR3 DNA sequence: TGTGCCAGCAGCCCACCCGGGGGGCTTGGTCCCGATACGCAGTATTTT.

The chain couples TRBV4-1 to TRBJ2-5; TRBD2 matches 10 bases. With V trimmed by 4 bases and J by 5 bases, 7 bases remained unmatched. Germline CDR1 and CDR2: MGHRA and YSYEKL. The CDR3 runs 15 residues. CDR3 protein: CASSPASGRLETQYF. CDR3 DNA sequence: TGCGCCAGCAGCCCGGCTAGCGGGAGATTGGAGACCCAGTACTTC.

The chain recombines TRBV29-1 with TRBJ2-2; no clear D. Trimming took off 4 bases at V and 0 bases at J, with 15 bases between the two ends. Germline V gene sequence: CDR1 SQVTM, CDR2 ANQGSEA. The CDR3 runs to 16 residues. The CDR3 DNA is TGCAGCGTTGCGCTTAACCGATACGCGAACACCGGGGAGCTGTTTTTT. This translates into CSVALNRYANTGELFF.

This clone has a handful of counts. The chain joins TRBV28 to TRBJ1-5; D remains unclear. This CDR3 has 15 residues. Trimming stripped 3 bases from V and 7 bases from J, with 16 bases between. Germline-derived CDR1 and CDR2 are MDHEN and SYDVKM. The CDR3 DNA sequence: TGTGCCAGCAGTTTCGGCGAATTGGTGGGACAGCCCCAGCATTTT. It specifies CASSFGELVGQPQHF.

The chain recombines TRBV7-9 with TRBJ2-5; no definite D call. Germline CDR1 SEHNR, CDR2 FQNEAQ (reference sequence). The CDR3 loop spans 13 amino acids. Trimming took off 4 bases at V and 4 bases at J, with 10 bases between the two ends. The DNA for the CDR3 is TGTGCCAGCAGCTCGACGGTCGGAGAGACCCAGTACTTC. Protein product: CASSSTVGETQYF.

The chain uses TRBV11-2 and TRBJ2-7; D ambiguous. The CDR3 runs 12 residues. CDR1 SGHAT and CDR2 FQNNGV come from the germline V gene. The ends were cut back, 4 bases at V and 0 bases at J, with 4 bases in the middle. CDR3 residues: CASSSVSYEQYF. As DNA, the CDR3 is TGTGCCAGCAGCTCCGTCTCCTACGAGCAGTACTTC.

This chain uses TRBV5-1 with TRBJ2-1; 9 positions agree with TRBD1. The germline CDR1 and CDR2 sequences are SGHRS and YFSETQ. This CDR3 spans 16 amino acids. V lost 1 base and J lost 4; bases outside the gene matches: 6. For the CDR3, the DNA is TGCGCCAGCAGCTTGTCCATAGGGACAGGGTACAATGAGCAGTTCTTC. Residues: CASSLSIGTGYNEQFF.

A single count supports this clone. The V and J genes are TRBV28 and TRBJ2-5, with TRBD2 matching over 12 bases. The assigned J gene may be wrong: the sequence end matches TRBJ2-7 better. Per germline, CDR1 MDHEN and CDR2 SYDVKM. The CDR3 extends over 15 amino acids. Here the CDR3 DNA reads TGTGCCAGCACCCTCCTAGCGGGAGGGCCCTACGAGCAGTACTTC. Protein: CASTLLAGGPYEQYF.

The gene calls are TRBV7-8 and TRBJ2-7; no clear D. Germline CDR1 SGHVS, CDR2 FQNEAQ. The CDR3 has 13 amino acids. The CDR3, as DNA: TGTGCGAGCTACGACACGGATCCGGACGAGCAGTACTTC. This sequence encodes CASYDTDPDEQYF.

The chain combines TRBV6-1 with TRBJ1-5, with D possibly TRBD1 on 6 matching bases. The V end lost 0 bases, the J end lost 0 bases, and 9 bases lay between the germline ends. Per the germline V gene, CDR1 is MNHNS and CDR2 is SASEGT. The CDR3 consists of 16 residues. CDR3 loop: CASSEAPGDSNQPQHF. CDR3 coding DNA: TGTGCCAGCAGTGAAGCCCCAGGGGATAGCAATCAGCCCCAGCATTTT.

The chain combines TRBV10-2 with TRBJ1-2; D gene uncertain. This CDR3 has 15 residues. Between the trimmed V and J ends, which lost 3 bases and 0 bases, there was a span of 11 bases. CDR1 WSHSY and CDR2 SAAADI come from the germline V gene. The CDR3 reads CASSDGSPTNYGYTF. CDR3 bases: TGCGCCAGCAGTGACGGATCCCCGACTAACTATGGCTACACCTTC.